The present T cell receptor (beta chain) was sequenced within a study of shared clonotypes between healthy human individuals. Turning to the study itself: Plates per donor: three CD4 naive, three CD4 memory, two CD8 naive, one CD8 memory. Study conclusions and caveats: All-four-donor shared clonotypes had higher generation probabilities than non-shared clonotypes did. Naive subsets, compared against memory subsets, generally had larger estimated richness values.

Using approximately 200 ng DNA, 25,000 to 35,000 T cell genomes, the sorted-subset replicate PCRs were run. Method: immunoSEQ multiplex PCR; TCRdb's copy keeps in-frame clones and lacks some. The sample includes more than 2,000,000 clones, approximately 95% of them seen just once. The junction had 9 bases not matched to a gene; V was cut back by 8 bases and J by 3 bases. The CDR3 runs to 16 residues. CDR1 is LNHNV and CDR2 is YYDKDF in the germline V gene (reference sequence). A note on this clone: What it recognizes is unknown.

The source is a man younger than 35 in good health. Some clones in this sample may be carry-over from other donors' samples. Sequenced input: naive CD4+ T cells from PBMCs. The subset denotes: CD45RA+ positively selected. This sequence joins TRBV15 and TRBJ2-5; 13 nucleotides align to TRBD2. CDR3 sequence (DNA): TGTGCCACCGCTCCCTGGACTAGCGGGAGAAAAGAGACCCAGTACTTC. This encodes CATAPWTSGRKETQYF.